The rows below give T cell receptor beta chains drawn from one sample of a study of beta chain features in type 1 diabetes. Measured with immunoSEQ multiplex PCR; TCRdb has only the in-frame clones, and not every one. Among about 140,000 clones listed, over 8% were seen once. Sequenced material: central memory CD4+ T cells from blood. These receptor sequences come from a woman in her forties in good health. Each CDR3 is given with its conserved first and last residue. The order of the fields is J gene, D gene, V gene, clone size, CDR3 protein, CDR3 DNA. D genes are given only for firm matches. Size values are once, few and many counts, or a class for expanded clones, and some rows have none.

J: TRBJ1-2; D: .; V: TRBV27; size: few; CDR3: CASGTSYGYTF; DNA: TGTGCCAGTGGGACAAGCTATGGCTACACCTTC
J: TRBJ2-3; D: TRBD2; V: TRBV7-2; size: few; CDR3: CASSTGEGGTQYF; DNA: TGTGCCAGCAGCACAGGCGAGGGAGGGACGCAGTATTTT
J: TRBJ2-7; D: TRBD2; V: TRBV2; size: few; CDR3: CASLAGSAYEQYF; DNA: TGTGCCAGCCTAGCGGGGTCGGCCTACGAGCAGTACTTC
J: TRBJ2-3; D: TRBD2; V: TRBV11-2; size: many; CDR3: CASTPGASGGSTDTQYF; DNA: TGTGCCAGCACCCCGGGGGCTAGCGGGGGGAGCACAGATACGCAGTATTTT
J: TRBJ2-2; D: TRBD2; V: TRBV11-2; size: few; CDR3: CASSRRVGGGTGELFF; DNA: TGTGCCAGCAGCCGCAGAGTCGGCGGGGGCACCGGGGAGCTGTTTTTT
J: TRBJ2-1; D: TRBD2; V: TRBV4-1; size: .; CDR3: CASSQFGTGGYNEQFF; DNA: TGCGCCAGCAGCCAATTTGGGACGGGGGGATACAATGAGCAGTTCTTC
J: TRBJ1-5; D: .; V: TRBV18; size: few; CDR3: CASSPTPEGQPQHF; DNA: TGTGCCAGCTCACCTACGCCAGAGGGTCAGCCCCAGCATTTT
J: TRBJ1-1; D: .; V: TRBV7-2; size: few; CDR3: CASSFGERTEAFF; DNA: TGTGCCAGCAGCTTCGGCGAGCGCACTGAAGCTTTCTTT
J: TRBJ2-1; D: .; V: TRBV6-6; size: .; CDR3: CASSYSSQQQFF; DNA: TGTGCCAGCAGTTACTCGAGCCAACAGCAGTTCTTC
J: TRBJ2-2; D: .; V: TRBV23-1; size: .; CDR3: CASSPYGGIPSSGELFF; DNA: TGCGCCAGCAGTCCATATGGGGGGATACCCTCCTCCGGGGAGCTGTTTTTT
J: TRBJ1-2; D: TRBD1; V: TRBV5-1; size: few; CDR3: CASSPGQGDYYGYTF; DNA: TGCGCCAGCAGCCCGGGACAGGGGGATTACTATGGCTACACCTTC
J: TRBJ1-2; D: .; V: TRBV7-8; size: few; CDR3: CASSRDYYGYTF; DNA: TGTGCCAGCAGCCGAGATTACTATGGCTACACCTTC
J: TRBJ2-1; D: .; V: TRBV14; size: few; CDR3: CASSQGHSLGEQFF; DNA: TGTGCCAGCAGCCAAGGTCACAGTCTGGGTGAGCAGTTCTTC
J: TRBJ2-7; D: TRBD2; V: TRBV7-8; size: .; CDR3: CATEPVTSAEQYF; DNA: TGTGCCACCGAACCGGTCACTAGCGCCGAGCAGTACTTC
J: TRBJ2-3; D: TRBD1; V: TRBV9; size: few; CDR3: CATGTASTDTQYF; DNA: TGTGCCACCGGGACAGCTTCCACAGATACGCAGTATTTT
J: TRBJ1-5; D: .; V: TRBV2; size: .; CDR3: CASSVRFGLPDLLSQPQHF; DNA: TGTGCCAGCAGTGTCCGGTTTGGGCTGCCCGACCTGCTGAGCCAGCCCCAGCATTTT
J: TRBJ2-1; D: TRBD2; V: TRBV6-1; size: .; CDR3: CASTGLDEQFF; DNA: TGTGCCAGCACCGGACTAGATGAGCAGTTCTTC
J: TRBJ2-1; D: .; V: TRBV7-9; size: few; CDR3: CASSLGRGLYNEQFF; DNA: TGTGCCAGCAGCTTGGGCAGGGGCCTATACAATGAGCAGTTCTTC
J: TRBJ1-2; D: TRBD1; V: TRBV5-1; size: .; CDR3: CASSLGTGVWYGYTF; DNA: TGCGCCAGCAGCCTCGGGACAGGGGTATGGTATGGCTACACCTTC
J: TRBJ2-3; D: TRBD2; V: TRBV5-5; size: few; CDR3: CASCHTSGITDTQYF; DNA: TGTGCCAGCTGTCATACTAGCGGAATCACAGATACGCAGTATTTT
J: TRBJ2-3; D: .; V: TRBV7-2; size: few; CDR3: CASSLGRGSTDTQYF; DNA: TGTGCCAGCAGCTTAGGCAGGGGTAGCACAGATACGCAGTATTTT
J: TRBJ1-1; D: .; V: TRBV28; size: many; CDR3: CASSSPSLNTEAFF; DNA: TGTGCCAGCAGTTCCCCCTCTTTGAACACTGAAGCTTTCTTT
J: TRBJ2-7; D: .; V: TRBV6-1; size: .; CDR3: CASSEGRYEQYF; DNA: TGTGCCAGCAGTGAGGGCCGGTACGAGCAGTACTTC
J: TRBJ1-4; D: .; V: TRBV10-3; size: .; CDR3: CAIRGIDEKLFF; DNA: TGTGCCATCCGGGGGATAGATGAAAAACTGTTTTTT
J: TRBJ1-5; D: TRBD1; V: TRBV10-1; size: .; CDR3: CASSTGLDQPQHF; DNA: TGCGCCAGCTCGACAGGGCTTGACCAGCCCCAGCATTTT
J: TRBJ2-5; D: .; V: TRBV7-9; size: .; CDR3: CASLGGGETQYF; DNA: TGTGCCAGCCTCGGAGGTGGAGAGACCCAGTACTTC
J: TRBJ1-2; D: .; V: TRBV2; size: .; CDR3: CASSTMGGSGYTF; DNA: TGTGCCAGCAGTACCATGGGGGGTTCGGGCTACACCTTC
J: TRBJ1-6; D: .; V: TRBV7-2; size: .; CDR3: CASRRQVWNSPLHF; DNA: TGTGCCAGCAGACGACAGGTCTGGAATTCACCCCTCCACTTT
J: TRBJ2-7; D: .; V: TRBV6-5; size: few; CDR3: CASSPRGGATYEQYF; DNA: TGTGCCAGCAGTCCGCGTGGGGGGGCCACCTACGAGCAGTACTTC
J: TRBJ1-5; D: TRBD1; V: TRBV15; size: few; CDR3: CATSREDRGRLGRHF; DNA: TGTGCCACCAGCAGAGAAGACAGGGGGCGGCTAGGGCGGCATTTT
J: TRBJ1-2; D: .; V: TRBV4-2; size: .; CDR3: CASSQDLQGLLYGYTF; DNA: TGTGCCAGCAGCCAAGATCTACAGGGCCTCCTCTATGGCTACACCTTC
J: TRBJ2-6; D: TRBD1; V: TRBV5-6; size: .; CDR3: CASSHRQGRGSGANVLTF; DNA: TGTGCCAGCAGCCACCGACAGGGGAGAGGATCTGGGGCCAACGTCCTGACTTTC
J: TRBJ1-1; D: .; V: TRBV29-1; size: .; CDR3: CSVGRVLNTEAFF; DNA: TGCAGCGTTGGCAGGGTCTTGAACACTGAAGCTTTCTTT
J: TRBJ2-7; D: .; V: TRBV18; size: many; CDR3: CASSPPSVYEQYF; DNA: TGTGCCAGCTCACCACCCTCTGTGTACGAGCAGTACTTC
J: TRBJ2-7; D: TRBD2; V: TRBV7-2; size: few; CDR3: CASSLVKPSGGASYEQYF; DNA: TGTGCCAGCAGCTTAGTTAAGCCTAGCGGGGGGGCCTCCTACGAGCAGTACTTC
J: TRBJ1-5; D: .; V: TRBV5-1; size: .; CDR3: CASSSGEGNQPQHF; DNA: TGCGCCAGCAGCTCAGGGGAAGGCAATCAGCCCCAGCATTTT
J: TRBJ2-2; D: .; V: TRBV25-1; size: few; CDR3: CASSESAQGSFTGELFF; DNA: TGTGCCAGCAGTGAATCGGCACAGGGATCATTCACCGGGGAGCTGTTTTTT
J: TRBJ2-2; D: .; V: TRBV19; size: .; CDR3: CASSIGGNAGELFF; DNA: TGTGCCAGTAGTATAGGAGGGAACGCCGGGGAGCTGTTTTTT
J: TRBJ2-7; D: TRBD1; V: TRBV19; size: few; CDR3: CAVSPGGYSYEQYF; DNA: TGTGCCGTTTCTCCAGGGGGATACTCCTACGAGCAGTACTTC
J: TRBJ2-1; D: TRBD2; V: TRBV19; size: few; CDR3: CASSVPGTSYNEQFF; DNA: TGTGCCAGTAGTGTACCCGGGACTAGCTACAATGAGCAGTTCTTC
J: TRBJ2-7; D: .; V: TRBV6-6; size: .; CDR3: CASSPESGQSYEQYF; DNA: TGTGCCAGCAGTCCCGAGTCGGGACAATCCTACGAGCAGTACTTC
J: TRBJ2-5; D: .; V: TRBV6-5; size: .; CDR3: CASSYGVSQETQYF; DNA: TGTGCCAGCAGTTACGGAGTCTCCCAAGAGACCCAGTACTTC
J: TRBJ1-2; D: .; V: TRBV19; size: few; CDR3: CASSFGAGGYTF; DNA: TGTGCCAGTAGTTTCGGTGCCGGTGGCTACACCTTC
J: TRBJ2-5; D: .; V: TRBV7-2; size: few; CDR3: CASKAQETQYF; DNA: TGTGCCAGCAAAGCTCAAGAGACCCAGTACTTC
J: TRBJ2-7; D: TRBD2; V: TRBV5-4; size: .; CDR3: CASSDGTSGGARNEQYF; DNA: TGTGCCAGCAGCGACGGGACTAGCGGGGGGGCCCGGAACGAGCAGTACTTC